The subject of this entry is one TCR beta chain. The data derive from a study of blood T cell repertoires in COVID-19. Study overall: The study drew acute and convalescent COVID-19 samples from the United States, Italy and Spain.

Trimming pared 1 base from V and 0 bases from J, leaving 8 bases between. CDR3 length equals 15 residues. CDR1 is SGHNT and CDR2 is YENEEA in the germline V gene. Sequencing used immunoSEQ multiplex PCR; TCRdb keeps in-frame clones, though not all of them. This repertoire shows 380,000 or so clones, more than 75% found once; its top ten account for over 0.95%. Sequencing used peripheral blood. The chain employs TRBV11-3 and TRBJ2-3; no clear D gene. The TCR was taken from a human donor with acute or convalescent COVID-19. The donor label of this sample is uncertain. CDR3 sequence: CASSLGVRSTDTQYF. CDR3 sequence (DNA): TGTGCCAGCAGCTTAGGTGTCCGGAGCACAGATACGCAGTATTTT.